Listed below are T cell receptor beta chains from one sample, sequenced in a study of blood T cell repertoires in COVID-19. Assay: immunoSEQ multiplex PCR; the TCRdb copy retains only in-frame clones and omits some. The sample has 250,000 to 300,000 clones; over 80% are singletons. Source material: PBMCs or T cells enriched from blood (not recorded which). Source of these receptors: a human donor in a cohort exposed to, infected with or recovered from COVID-19 (not recorded which). The donor label of this sample is uncertain. CDR3s include the opening cysteine and the closing phenylalanine or tryptophan. The D gene is left open where the match is weak. Where a row states a size, it is once, few, many or the class of an expanded clone; other rows omit it.

j_gene,abundance,d_gene,len,v_gene,CDR3nt,CDR3aa
TRBJ2-1,-,TRBD2,19,TRBV27,TGTGCCAGCAGTTTACCCCCCCAACTAGCGGGGGGGCCGGTGGATGAGCAGTTCTTC,CASSLPPQLAGGPVDEQFF
TRBJ2-5,-,-,12,TRBV3-1/TRBV3-2,TGTGCCAGCAGCCAAGATGGTCGAGCCCAGTACTTC,CASSQDGRAQYF
TRBJ2-1,-,-,13,TRBV18,TGTGCCAGCTCACAGGGGATTTACAATGAGCAGTTCTTC,CASSQGIYNEQFF
TRBJ1-6,-,TRBD1,14,TRBV5-1,TGCGCCAGCAGCAAGGGACAGGCTAATTCACCCCTCCACTTT,CASSKGQANSPLHF
TRBJ2-7,-,TRBD1,14,TRBV18,TGTGCCAGCTCACCGCCTACAGGGGTCGACGAGCAGTACTTC,CASSPPTGVDEQYF
TRBJ2-2,-,-,15,TRBV13,TGTGCCAGCCGCAACCGGGACTTGTCCACCGGGGAGCTGTTTTTT,CASRNRDLSTGELFF
TRBJ2-5,-,-,14,TRBV10-2,TGCGCCAGCAGTGATATGAGTCTCCAAGAGACCCAGTACTTC,CASSDMSLQETQYF
TRBJ1-5,-,-,12,TRBV6-5,TGTGCCAGCAGGGGGCAAGGACAGCCCCAGCATTTT,CASRGQGQPQHF
TRBJ1-2,-,-,16,TRBV11-2,TGTGCCAGCAGCCACCCAGCGGAGGGGCAGGGCTATGGCTACACCTTC,CASSHPAEGQGYGYTF
TRBJ1-2,-,TRBD1,16,TRBV6-5,TGTGCCAGCAGTTACTCGGGACAGGGGGCTAACTATGGCTACACCTTC,CASSYSGQGANYGYTF
TRBJ2-1,-,TRBD2,17,TRBV6-6,TGTGCCAGCAGTCACACAGTGGGAGGGGTCTTTTACAATGAGCAGTTCTTC,CASSHTVGGVFYNEQFF
TRBJ2-1,-,TRBD2,15,TRBV5-1,TGCGCCAGCAGCTCGTATCCTAGCGGGGCTTATGAGCAGTTCTTC,CASSSYPSGAYEQFF
TRBJ2-5,-,-,13,TRBV2,TGTGCCAGCAGCAGGGACTACCAAGAGACCCAGTACTTC,CASSRDYQETQYF
TRBJ1-2,-,-,15,TRBV5-5,TGTGCCAGCAGCGATCAGGGGCTTGCCCTCTATGGCTACACCTTC,CASSDQGLALYGYTF
TRBJ2-7,-,TRBD1,18,TRBV7-6,TGTGCCAGCAGCCCAAGCCTATTCCGGGACAGGGGCTCCTACGAGCAGTACTTC,CASSPSLFRDRGSYEQYF
TRBJ1-3,-,TRBD1,15,TRBV7-9,TGTGCCAGCAGCGCCTACAGGGGCTCTGGAAACACCATATATTTT,CASSAYRGSGNTIYF
TRBJ1-2,-,TRBD1,14,TRBV6-5,TGTGCCAGCAGTTGGGACAGGGACAGCTATGGCTACACCTTC,CASSWDRDSYGYTF
TRBJ2-5,-,-,14,TRBV3-1/TRBV3-2,TGTGCCAGCAGCCAGGCTATGCGGCCGGAGACCCAGTACTTC,CASSQAMRPETQYF
TRBJ2-2,-,-,13,TRBV9,TGTGCCAGCAGCGTGTCGGGCACCGGGGAGCTGTTTTTT,CASSVSGTGELFF
TRBJ2-7,-,TRBD2,14,TRBV6-2/TRBV6-3,TGTGCCAGCAGTTTGCGGGGGGCGCGGGACGAGCAGTACTTC,CASSLRGARDEQYF
TRBJ1-5,-,TRBD1,15,TRBV18,TGTGCCAGCTCACCAGGACAGGGGGCAAATCAGCCCCAGCATTTT,CASSPGQGANQPQHF
TRBJ2-7,-,TRBD2,18,TRBV6-2/TRBV6-3,TGTGCCAGCAGTTACTCATTGCGACTAGCGGGGGATTACTACGAGCAGTACTTC,CASSYSLRLAGDYYEQYF
TRBJ1-3,-,TRBD1,17,TRBV19,TGTGCCAGTAGGCAAGGGACAGGGGCTTGGTCTGGAAACACCATATATTTT,CASRQGTGAWSGNTIYF
TRBJ1-2,-,-,12,TRBV11-2,TGTGCCAGCAGCTTAGATCCGTATGGCTACACCTTC,CASSLDPYGYTF
TRBJ1-1,-,-,13,TRBV7-9,TGTGCCAGCAGCTCAGGGTGGAACACTGAAGCTTTCTTT,CASSSGWNTEAFF
TRBJ2-1,-,-,16,TRBV7-9,TGTGCCAGCAGCCTCTTTCAGGGGAGCTCCTACAATGAGCAGTTCTTC,CASSLFQGSSYNEQFF
TRBJ2-7,-,TRBD1,17,TRBV5-1,TGCGCCAGCAGCTTAATACAGGGGGAACTTCGGAGAGACGAGCAGTACTTC,CASSLIQGELRRDEQYF
TRBJ1-5,-,-,15,TRBV3-1/TRBV3-2,TGTGCCAGCAGCCAAGATACCAGGGTCCATCAGCCCCAGCATTTT,CASSQDTRVHQPQHF
TRBJ2-6,-,-,17,TRBV12-5,TGTGCTAGTGGTTCCCCCCTCAGGGACTCTGGGGCCAACGTCCTGACTTTC,CASGSPLRDSGANVLTF
TRBJ2-3,-,-,15,TRBV4-3,TGCGCCAGCAGCCAAGAGGGGACTGTCACAGATACGCAGTATTTT,CASSQEGTVTDTQYF
TRBJ2-7,-,TRBD1,14,TRBV5-6,TGTGCCAGCAGCCAAGGGACAGGAGATTACGAGCAGTACTTC,CASSQGTGDYEQYF
TRBJ2-7,-,-,17,TRBV30,TGTGCCTGGAGTGTAGGGTCCCAAAAGGGGGTGTCCTACGAGCAGTACTTC,CAWSVGSQKGVSYEQYF
TRBJ2-3,once,-,12,TRBV5-4,TGTGCCAGCAGCTTTAACACAGATACGCAGTATTTT,CASSFNTDTQYF
TRBJ1-2,-,-,13,TRBV15,TGTGCCACCAGCAGAGAAGGGGACTATGGCTACACCTTC,CATSREGDYGYTF
TRBJ2-7,-,-,14,TRBV2,TGTGCCAGCAGTGAAGGGACAGTCCTGTACGAGCAGTACTTC,CASSEGTVLYEQYF
TRBJ1-2,-,-,13,TRBV6-1,TGTGCCAGCAGTGAACAGGGCTCCTATGGCTACACCTTC,CASSEQGSYGYTF
TRBJ2-1,-,-,11,TRBV20-1,TGCAGTGCTAGGCGCGGGAATGAGCAGTTCTTC,CSARRGNEQFF
TRBJ1-2,-,-,17,TRBV24-1,TGTGCCACCAGTGACCCTTCCCCCGGGGGTACCTGGGCTGGCTACACCTTC,CATSDPSPGGTWAGYTF
TRBJ2-7,-,-,15,TRBV9,TGTGCCAGCAGCGTAGAACAGGGCCTAGGGGAAGAGCAGTACTTC,CASSVEQGLGEEQYF
TRBJ1-3,-,TRBD1,14,TRBV9,TGTGCCAGCAGCCAACAGGGGAGTGGAAACACCATATATTTT,CASSQQGSGNTIYF
TRBJ1-2,-,TRBD1,15,TRBV19,TGTGCCAGTAGTCCCTTCTCGACAGGGTATCATGGCTACACCTTC,CASSPFSTGYHGYTF
TRBJ1-2,-,TRBD1,14,TRBV10-3,TGTGCCATGACGACAGGGCCCGCTAACTATGGCTACACCTTC,CAMTTGPANYGYTF
TRBJ2-1,-,-,14,TRBV20-1,TGCAGTGCGAGTACTCCGAGCTCCTACAATGAGCAGTTCTTC,CSASTPSSYNEQFF
TRBJ2-1,-,TRBD1,12,TRBV18,TGTGCCAGCTCCCCACAGGGGAATGAGCAGTTCTTC,CASSPQGNEQFF
TRBJ2-7,-,TRBD2,14,TRBV5-4,TGTGCCAGCAGCCTGGGACTAGCTCAGTACGAGCAGTACTTC,CASSLGLAQYEQYF
TRBJ2-7,-,-,13,TRBV19,TGTGCCAGTGCCCAGGACAGCTACTACGAGCAGTACTTC,CASAQDSYYEQYF
TRBJ2-7,once,-,17,TRBV14,TGTGCCAGCAGCCAAGATGCAGGGGACCTACGTCCTCACGAGCAGTACTTC,CASSQDAGDLRPHEQYF
TRBJ2-3,once,-,15,TRBV5-1,TGCGCCAGCAGCTTGGGGACCCCGGGAGCGGATACGCAGTATTTT,CASSLGTPGADTQYF
TRBJ2-1,-,-,12,TRBV11-2,TGTGCCAGCAGCCGGACAGAGGGCCCCGAGTTCTTC,CASSRTEGPEFF
TRBJ1-2,-,-,14,TRBV9,TGTGCCAGCAGCGTAGCGGGGCGGGATAGCGGCTACACCTTC,CASSVAGRDSGYTF
TRBJ2-7,-,-,12,TRBV29-1,TGCAGCGTTGGTTCGGGGTCCTACGAGCAGTACTTC,CSVGSGSYEQYF
TRBJ2-3,-,-,14,TRBV10-3,TGTGCCATCAGTGCGACGAGCGGTTCAGATACGCAGTATTTT,CAISATSGSDTQYF
TRBJ2-3,-,-,14,TRBV24-1,TGTGCCACCAGTGATTCAACTTACACAGATACGCAGTATTTT,CATSDSTYTDTQYF
TRBJ2-6,few,-,19,TRBV10-1,TGCGCCAGCCCCAGGTCCTATGGGGGGATTTCGGACGGGGCCAACGTCCTGACTTTC,CASPRSYGGISDGANVLTF
TRBJ1-6,once,TRBD1,14,TRBV9,TGTGCCAGCAGCTCGACAGGGACTAATTCACCCCTCCACTTT,CASSSTGTNSPLHF
TRBJ1-1,-,-,13,TRBV29-1,TGCAGCGTCTCCCCTGGGAGGTTCACTGAAGCTTTCTTT,CSVSPGRFTEAFF
TRBJ2-5,-,-,13,TRBV14,TGTGCCAGCAGCCAAGGTGGGGAGGTGACCCAGTACTTC,CASSQGGEVTQYF
TRBJ1-3,-,-,16,TRBV4-1,TGCGCCAGCAGCCAAGATCCGGCAGGGGCTGGAAACACCATATATTTT,CASSQDPAGAGNTIYF
TRBJ2-2,-,-,17,TRBV3-1/TRBV3-2,TGTGCCAGCAGCCAAGAATCCAGGACTTTGAACACCGGGGAGCTGTTTTTT,CASSQESRTLNTGELFF